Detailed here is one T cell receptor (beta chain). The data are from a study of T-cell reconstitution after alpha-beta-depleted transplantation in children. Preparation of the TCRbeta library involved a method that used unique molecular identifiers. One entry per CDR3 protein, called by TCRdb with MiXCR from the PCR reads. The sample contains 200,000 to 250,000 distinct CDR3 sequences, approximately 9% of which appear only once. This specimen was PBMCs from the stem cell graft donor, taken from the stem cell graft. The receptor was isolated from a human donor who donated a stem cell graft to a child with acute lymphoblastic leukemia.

The CDR3 region is CASSSGVPGETQYF. In nucleotides, the CDR3 is TGTGCCAGCAGCTCGGGAGTCCCGGGGGAGACCCAGTACTTC. The V gene is TRBV6-1, the J gene TRBJ2-5, with a weak D call TRBD2 (6 bases). The CDR3 has 14 residues. V lost 6 bases and J 5 bases, leaving 16 bases between the germline ends. Per the germline V gene, CDR1 is MNHNS and CDR2 is SASEGT.